A selection of T cell receptor beta chains follows, all from one sample in a study of CD8+ T cells in alopecia areata. Produced via immunoSEQ multiplex PCR; TCRdb's table is partial and in-frame only. The table records about 140,000 clones, around four fifths of them present only once. The sequences come from CD8+ T cells sorted from blood, collected at week 4, from a patient treated with tofacitinib. Every receptor here comes from a human donor with alopecia areata. Each CDR3 is given with its conserved first and last residue. Clone sizes are given selectively: once, few, many, or a class where the clone is expanded.

few,TRBJ2-1,TRBV7-9,CASSSGLAYNEQFF
NA,TRBJ2-1,TRBV6-5,CASSFGRGEQFF
NA,TRBJ2-1,TRBV7-9,CASNTWGNEQFF
NA,TRBJ1-2,TRBV18,CASSPSRDRVLYGYTF
NA,TRBJ1-1,TRBV29-1,CSVDRGEVYTEAFF
few,TRBJ1-1,TRBV29-1,CSVEGVDRSKGAEAFF
NA,TRBJ2-1,TRBV7-9,CASSSTGTSTNNEQFF
NA,TRBJ2-1,TRBV19,CASSITLAGFGNEQFF
NA,TRBJ2-3,TRBV4-3,CASSQDTSGVTDTQYF
NA,TRBJ2-3,TRBV4-3,CASSHTSGGADTQYF
few,TRBJ2-2,TRBV6-1,CASSEIAGGTGELFF
NA,TRBJ2-5,TRBV25-1,CASTNQETQYF
NA,TRBJ2-3,TRBV30,CAWSVGPLGDTQYF
NA,TRBJ2-3,TRBV30,CAWIRGGPDTQYF
NA,TRBJ2-3,TRBV19,CASSIPGGGTDTQYF
NA,TRBJ1-5,TRBV23-1,CADRQDRGHSNQPQHF
NA,TRBJ2-5,TRBV9,CASSPGGAGSETQYF
NA,TRBJ1-4,TRBV15,CATSRDREPPGEKLFF
NA,TRBJ2-3,TRBV13,CASSRSRAGASTDTQYF
NA,TRBJ2-2,TRBV19,CASSGTGELFF
NA,TRBJ2-7,TRBV21-1,CASTKLARGYEQYF
NA,TRBJ2-3,TRBV7-6,CASSPTPGGAGTDTQYF
few,TRBJ2-2,TRBV2,CASIDPTGELFF
NA,TRBJ1-1,TRBV13,CASSFQNTEAFF
NA,TRBJ2-3,TRBV27,CASSWIAGGPPHTDTQYF
NA,TRBJ2-1,TRBV6-5,CASSYSTVSYNEQFF
once,TRBJ1-5,TRBV15,CATSRTQGAYSNQPQHF
NA,TRBJ1-2,TRBV5-4,CASSPTGTGDYGYTF
NA,TRBJ2-7,TRBV6-1,CASSEANLSSYEQYF
NA,TRBJ2-7,TRBV6-5,CASSYPGQGGEQYF
NA,TRBJ2-1,TRBV13,CASSRGDEQFF
few,TRBJ2-7,TRBV9,CASSVGAEGGYEQYF
NA,TRBJ2-7,TRBV2,CASSEVGQSSYEQYF
NA,TRBJ2-7,TRBV19,CASSPQVEGYEQYF
NA,TRBJ1-2,TRBV6-5,CASSYSGYGYTF